There are a few counts of the clone carrying this T cell receptor beta chain. This sample is drawn from a study of blood T cell repertoires in COVID-19. Looking at the study overall: From T cells, B-cell-depleted T cells, or PBMCs came the material, which was cDNA or gDNA.

This CDR3 has 13 amino acids. Germline V gives CDR1 MNHEY, CDR2 SMNVEV (reference sequence). Deletions cut 3 bases from V and 4 bases from J, with 9 bases between. Per the original data handling: Estimated nucleated cell counts came from reference gene primer amplification. The data were produced by immunoSEQ multiplex PCR, yet TCRdb's version contains in-frame clones alone and is incomplete. From that table come the V and J calls and clone size; the DNA was used to work out D and trimming. The sample records 50,000 to 75,000 clones, roughly 91% being singletons. This receptor was obtained from a human donor in a cohort sampled during active COVID-19. Sequencing was done on a sample of peripheral blood. The chain recombines TRBV27 with TRBJ1-1; possible D gene TRBD1, 6 bases. The CDR3 sequence is CASSLQGITEAFF. In DNA, the CDR3 is TGTGCCAGCAGTTTGCAGGGGATCACTGAAGCTTTCTTT.